Described below is a single T cell receptor beta chain sequence and its context. The CDR3 sequence is 16 residues long. Germline CDR1 SNHLY, CDR2 FYNNEI. Trimming pared 5 bases from V and 3 bases from J, leaving 17 bases between. The data are from a study of T cell changes during pregnancy in multiple sclerosis. TCRdb's table, derived via immunoSEQ multiplex PCR, lists solely in-frame clones and lacks some. This table holds around 64,000 clones, around 90% found once. Source: CD4+ T cells from peripheral blood mononuclear cells, taken after pregnancy. This rearrangement joins TRBV2 to TRBJ1-5; the D gene is possibly TRBD1 (6 bases). This sequence originates from a female donor with multiple sclerosis, enrolled in a pregnancy study. This CDR3 is CASSTFGQISNQPQHF. The CDR3 region has the DNA TGTGCCAGCAGTACCTTCGGACAGATTTCCAATCAGCCCCAGCATTTT.